The 16 T cell receptor beta chains below come from one sample, sequenced in a study of T-cell memory formation after mild COVID-19. In TCRdb, the 5' RACE reads were re-called with MiXCR into one record per CDR3 protein. The sample has 350,000 to 500,000 distinct CDR3 sequences; 20% to 30% are singletons. Sequenced input: PBMCs or a T cell subset sorted from them (not recorded which). These receptors came from an adult woman who had mild COVID-19 (a few samples of this study predate the infection). Cell type and time point are not known.

This clonotype was observed a few times. This sequence joins TRBV5-1 and TRBJ1-4, with a weak D call TRBD1 (6 bases). Trimming removed 3 bases at V and 3 bases at J, with 12 bases between. Looked up from germline, CDR1 is SGHRS and CDR2 is YFSETQ. The CDR3 runs 15 residues. The CDR3 sequence is CASSSGQNPNEKLFF. CDR3 DNA: TGCGCCAGCAGCTCAGGACAGAACCCTAATGAAAAACTGTTTTTT.

V and J are TRBV20-1 and TRBJ2-5; D might be TRBD1 or TRBD2, each matching 5 bases. V was clipped by 6 bases and J by 1 base, with 12 bases between them. Germline V CDR1 and CDR2: DFQATT, SNEGSKA (reference sequence). This CDR3 contains 13 residues. CDR3 loop: CSAWGPSQETQYF. CDR3 sequence (DNA): TGCAGTGCATGGGGACCATCCCAAGAGACCCAGTACTTC.

This clonotype was seen a handful of times. The rearrangement links TRBV2 to TRBJ2-7, with TRBD2 matching over 10 bases. V lost 2 bases and J lost 2; bases outside the gene matches: 6. The germline V gene encodes CDR1 SNHLY and CDR2 FYNNEI. CDR3 size: 16 residues. For the CDR3, the DNA is TGTGCCAGCAGTGAACTAGCGGGAGCCCGGACCTACGAGCAGTACTTC. Encoded protein: CASSELAGARTYEQYF.

This clonotype showed up just a few times. This chain joins TRBV7-3 and TRBJ2-5, with 7 bases fitting TRBD1. V lost 4 bases to trimming and J lost 5 bases; unmatched junction nucleotides: 4. Per germline, CDR1 SGHTA and CDR2 FQGTGA. The length of the CDR3 is 13 residues. Here the CDR3 reads CASSSDRAETQYF. CDR3 DNA sequence: TGTGCCAGCAGCTCTGACAGGGCGGAGACCCAGTACTTC.

This clonotype appeared a few times. This chain connects TRBV25-1 to TRBJ2-1; 9 bases fit TRBD2. This CDR3 has 16 amino acids. J gave up 2 bases and V 1 base, and 3 bases lay outside the gene matches. Germline CDR1 MGHDK, CDR2 SYGVNS. This CDR3 reads CASSESVAGAYNEQFF. Written as DNA, the CDR3 is TGTGCCAGCAGTGAATCAGTAGCGGGAGCCTACAATGAGCAGTTCTTC.

The V gene is TRBV12-3 or TRBV12-4, the J gene TRBJ1-1, with D possibly matching TRBD1 (6 bases). V lost 6 bases and J lost 5, with 28 bases in between. This CDR3 has 18 amino acids. CDR3 sequence reads: CASSRTSLGDKGKTEAFF. The CDR3, as DNA: TGTGCCAGCAGCCGTACCTCCTTGGGGGACAAGGGAAAAACTGAAGCTTTCTTT.

Only a few counts were recorded for this clonotype. The genes are TRBV21-1 and TRBJ2-1; TRBD2, the table's D call, lacks a check against the DNA. TRBV21-1 is listed as a pseudogene. The CDR3 consists of 18 residues. The DNA for the CDR3 is TGTGCCAGCAGTCCGGGACTAGCGGGAGTAGGGGCATACAATGAGCAGTTCTTC. Translated, it gives CASSPGLAGVGAYNEQFF.

The chain is built from TRBV5-5 and TRBJ2-5; D call uncertain. There are 14 residues in the CDR3. Germline CDR1 and CDR2: SGHKS and YYEKEE (reference sequence). The V end lost 3 bases, the J end lost 5 bases, and 14 bases lay between the germline ends. The DNA of the CDR3 is TGTGCCAGCAGCTGGCGGTCGGGCCGGGAGACCCAGTACTTC. Its protein is CASSWRSGRETQYF.

The V gene is TRBV6-4, the J gene TRBJ2-1; D is undetermined. Germline V gives CDR1 MRHNA, CDR2 SNTAGT. Trimming removed 0 bases at V and 0 bases at J, with 9 bases between. This CDR3 has 16 amino acids. The CDR3 DNA is TGTGCCAGCAGTGACTCGTCCAAGGGCTCCTACAATGAGCAGTTCTTC. Translation gives CASSDSSKGSYNEQFF.

This clonotype has just a few counts. The chain employs TRBV20-1 and TRBJ2-1; 8 positions agree with TRBD2. CDR1 is DFQATT, CDR2 SNEGSKA, per germline (reference sequence). Trimming at V came to 3 bases and at J to 12 bases, leaving 13 bases not matched to a gene. This CDR3 has 14 amino acids. In DNA, the CDR3 is TGCAGTGCTAGTGCGGGACTAGTTTTAAAGGGGCAGTTCTTC. It specifies CSASAGLVLKGQFF.

The CDR3: CASSPGLLSGEKLFF. In DNA form, the CDR3 reads TGTGCCAGCAGTCCGGGACTTCTTTCGGGTGAAAAACTGTTTTTT. The chain couples TRBV7-2 to TRBJ1-4; weak D call: TRBD1 (5 bases). This CDR3 is built from 15 residues. V was shortened by 6 bases and J by 7 bases, with 18 bases between the two germline ends. CDR1 is SGHTA, CDR2 FQGNSA, per germline. Complete variable domain (other parts from reference TRBV7-2 and TRBJ1-4): GAGVSQSPSNKVTEKGKDVELRCDPISGHTALYWYRQSLGQGLEFLIYFQGNSAPDKSGLPSDRFSAERTGGSVSTLTIQRTQQEDSAVYLCASSPGLLSGEKLFFGSGTQLSVL.

The DNA of the CDR3 is TGTGCCATCAGTGACCTCCGGGACAGCACCGGGGAGCTGTTTTTT. Its translation is CAISDLRDSTGELFF. The V and J genes are TRBV10-3 and TRBJ2-2; 7 positions agree with TRBD1. V dropped 3 bases and J dropped 4; count of bases not matched to a gene: 5. The CDR3 totals 15 residues. CDR1 and CDR2 from the germline V gene are ENHRY and SYGVKD.

The V gene is TRBV21-1, the J gene TRBJ1-6. TRBV21-1 is classified as a pseudogene. The CDR3 runs 10 residues. The CDR3 spells CASTLPPLHF. The CDR3 DNA reads as TGTGCCAGCACCCTACCCCCCCTCCACTTT.

This clonotype was recorded many times. V is TRBV7-8 and J is TRBJ1-2; 7 bases align to TRBD1. This CDR3 has 17 amino acids. V was pared by 5 bases and J by 0 bases, with 12 bases of the junction left unmatched. Germline CDR1 reads SGHVS; CDR2 reads FQNEAQ. The CDR3 nucleotides read TGTGCCAGCAGCCCAGACAGGGATTCCAAGGCTAACTATGGCTACACCTTC. This codes for CASSPDRDSKANYGYTF. Full variable domain (missing parts from reference TRBV7-8 and TRBJ1-2): GAGVSQSPRYKVAKRGQDVALRCDPISGHVSLFWYQQALGQGPEFLTYFQNEAQLDKSGLPSDRFFAERPEGSVSTLKIQRTQQEDSAVYLCASSPDRDSKANYGYTFGSGTRLTVV.

The rearrangement uses TRBV10-3 and TRBJ2-3; no clear D. Germline CDR1 ENHRY, CDR2 SYGVKD. V lost 3 bases, J lost 0 bases, and 4 bases lay in between. This CDR3 is built from 13 residues. CDR3 sequence: CAISDQSTDTQYF. Here the CDR3 DNA reads TGTGCCATCAGTGATCAGAGCACAGATACGCAGTATTTT.

CDR3 coding DNA: TGTGCCAGCAGTTACTCGGGGCTAGCGGGAGGTCCTAAAATTTACAATGAGCAGTTCTTC. This gives the protein CASSYSGLAGGPKIYNEQFF. V and J are TRBV6-2 or TRBV6-3 and TRBJ2-1; 11 bases are a match to TRBD2. The germline gives CDR1 MNHEY, CDR2 SVGEGT. The CDR3 runs 20 residues. With V trimmed by 0 bases and J by 4 bases, 14 bases remained unmatched.